This TCR beta chain stems from a study of cytomegalovirus exposure and HLA in healthy donors. Study-level findings and limits: According to reports, the classifier identified cytomegalovirus status with high specificity and sensitivity.

This PCR relied on a set of 60 Vbeta primers and 13 Jbeta primers. Sequencing was performed with immunoSEQ multiplex PCR; in TCRdb, only in-frame clones are kept and a portion is missing. The data contain 150,000 or so clones, roughly 79% of them singletons. With regard to this clone: Its antigen is unknown.

The sample consisted of PBMCs. The TCR originated in a woman younger than 35 in good health and CMV-seropositive.

This CDR3 reads CASSQSARGNGYTF. CDR3 in DNA: TGCGCCAGCAGCCAGAGCGCGCGGGGTAATGGCTACACCTTC. V is TRBV4-3 and J is TRBJ1-2; no clear D. The germline V and J ends were trimmed by 3 bases and 6 bases, with 14 bases remaining between them. CDR3 length: 14 residues. In germline, CDR1 is LGHNA, CDR2 YSLEER.